This T cell receptor beta chain was identified in a study of Graves' ophthalmopathy and Graves' hyperthyroidism. The V and J ends lost 0 bases and 7 bases, in that order; junction bases with no gene match: 7. The CDR3 consists of 14 residues. Germline V gene sequence: CDR1 DFQATT, CDR2 SNEGSKA (reference sequence). Clinical symptoms, serum thyroxine, TRAb, thyroid ultrasound and orbital computed tomography formed the basis of diagnosis. RNA transcripts served as template for amplifying TCR beta CDR3 sequences. After a first-round RT-PCR with HTBI primers, a second-round multiplex PCR was run. TCRdb used MiXCR to reprocess the multiplex PCR reads, holding one entry per CDR3 protein. The data show over a million distinct CDR3 sequences, roughly 35% seen once. For this clonotype: A much more abundant neighbour one base away suggests this may be a read error.

This sequence was found in an adult man with Graves' hyperthyroidism. Sequencing was done on a sample of peripheral blood or thyroid tissue (not recorded which). The rearrangement uses TRBV20-1 and TRBJ2-7, with 9 bases identical to TRBD2. DNA of the CDR3: TGCAGTGCTAGAGAGGTAGCGGGAGTGGGGGAGCAGTACTTC. Translating it yields CSAREVAGVGEQYF.